A single sample gave rise to the 10 T cell receptor beta chains below, sequenced in a study of CD8 T cells in Susac syndrome. Random hexamers were used to reverse transcribe the RNA input (about 0.5 to 1 ug). A single record per CDR3 protein comes from TCRdb applying MiXCR to the immunoSEQ multiplex PCR reads. The table lists 170,000 or so distinct CDR3 sequences, approximately 94% of them singletons. The specimen was CD4+ T cells from PBMCs. The origin of the receptors is a human donor with Susac syndrome.

CDR3 nucleotide sequence: TGCGCCAGCAGCTTGGCCCTGGGGCAGGACACTGAAGCTTTCTTT. It is translated as CASSLALGQDTEAFF. V gene TRBV5-1 combines with J gene TRBJ1-1, with D possibly matching TRBD1 (5 bases). Germline V gene lookup returns CDR1 SGHRS and CDR2 YFSETQ. V was clipped by 0 bases and J by 3 bases, with 12 bases between them. The CDR3 is made up of 15 amino acids.

The chain joins TRBV7-9 to TRBJ2-5; 8 nucleotides line up with TRBD1. The V gene end was trimmed by 5 bases and the J gene end by 4 bases; junction bases not matched to a gene: 9. Germline values: CDR1 SEHNR, CDR2 FQNEAQ (reference sequence). CDR3 length: 15 amino acids. CDR3 loop: CASSTGGASGETQYF. Written as DNA, the CDR3 is TGTGCCAGCAGCACAGGGGGTGCATCGGGAGAGACCCAGTACTTC.

The chain has TRBV5-1 and TRBJ2-5; 7 bases align to TRBD2. V was pared by 2 bases and J by 8 bases, with 9 bases of the junction left unmatched. Germline loops: CDR1 SGHRS, CDR2 YFSETQ. CDR3 length: 14 amino acids. The CDR3 DNA is TGCGCCAGCAGCTTCGGCCGGGGGGTTGGCACCCAGTACTTC. The encoded protein is CASSFGRGVGTQYF.

This clonotype appeared once. The CDR3 reads CASSPQPSGAPEQYF. CDR3 coding DNA: TGTGCCAGCTCACCACAACCGAGCGGAGCTCCCGAGCAGTACTTC. The rearrangement joins TRBV18 to TRBJ2-7, with a weak D call TRBD2 (5 bases). The germline gives CDR1 KGHSH, CDR2 LQKENI. CDR3 length: 15 residues. Trimming pared 1 base from V and 6 bases from J, leaving 16 bases between.

This chain connects TRBV20-1 to TRBJ2-4; 11 nucleotides line up with TRBD2. CDR3 length: 15 amino acids. Germline V gives CDR1 DFQATT, CDR2 SNEGSKA (reference sequence). V lost 5 bases and J lost 1; bases outside the gene matches: 4. The CDR3 region has the DNA TGCAGTGCTGTTAGCGGGGGGGCTGCCAAAAACATTCAGTACTTC. Translated: CSAVSGGAAKNIQYF.

The chain carries TRBV12-3 or TRBV12-4 and TRBJ1-2; D ambiguous. The CDR3 is 13 amino acids. The V end was cut by 3 bases, the J end by 7 bases, with 12 bases between. CDR3 residues: CASSFGRTGGYTF. The CDR3 DNA sequence: TGTGCCAGCAGTTTCGGGCGGACGGGTGGCTACACCTTC.

To note about this clonotype: Given the absence of the conserved phenylalanine or tryptophan at the CDR3 end, a read error is likely. No DNA is shown, since the ends of the CDR3 on it are uncertain; the CDR3 is the one TCRdb lists. The V call is TRBV11-2, the J call TRBJ2-1; TRBD2 reflects the table's D call only, with no check against the DNA. The CDR3 totals 15 residues, both ends included. The V gene's germline CDR1 is SGHAT and CDR2 FQNNGV. CDR3 in amino acids: CASSHDPGTSGGLRL.

The sample holds one count of this clonotype. The V call is TRBV7-6, the J call TRBJ1-2; D is uncertain. V lost 3 bases and J lost 3, with 20 bases in between. Germline V gene lookup returns CDR1 SGHVS and CDR2 FNYEAQ. The CDR3 sequence is 17 residues long. The CDR3 protein is CASSFTLPGGDDYGYTF. Here the CDR3 DNA reads TGTGCCAGCAGCTTTACCCTACCCGGAGGTGACGACTATGGCTACACCTTC.

The chain joins TRBV29-1 to TRBJ1-1, with a tentative D call TRBD1 (6 bases). Looked up from germline, CDR1 is SQVTM and CDR2 is ANQGSEA. The ends were cut back, 7 bases at V and 13 bases at J, with 10 bases in the middle. This CDR3 is 8 amino acids long. The CDR3 bases are TGCAGCGCAGGGGAGGGTTTCTTT. Translating it yields CSAGEGFF.

CDR3 sequence (DNA): TGCGCCACCCGCCAAACGGACAGGAATGAAAAACTGTTTTTT. This sequence encodes CATRQTDRNEKLFF. The chain has TRBV10-2 and TRBJ1-4; 7 bases are a match to TRBD1. The CDR3 has 14 amino acids. Germline CDR1 and CDR2: WSHSY and SAAADI. With 10 bases clipped from V and 5 bases from J, the junction kept 10 bases outside the gene matches.